Below, one TCR beta chain is given with its context. The antigen remains unidentified. This sample was included in a study of T cells expressing NK-cell markers. Study background: The authors derived TCR beta repertoires from sorted CD3+CD56+NKG2C+, CD3+CD56+NKG2C- and CD3+CD56-NKG2C+ T cells. One of eight sequenced donors was HCMV-seronegative; the other seven were seropositive. Overall study results and limits: Where several donors were concerned, these clonotypes also led the CD3+CD56-NKG2C+ fraction. Among CD8+ T cells from 5 to 7 donors, dominant NKG2C+ clonotypes accounted for roughly 1.0-7.0%.

TCRdb processed the 5' RACE reads again and assigns one entry to each CDR3 protein, with no DNA. Its clone listing holds more than 400,000 distinct CDR3 sequences. The CDR3 has 14 amino acids. Germline V gene data show CDR1 as LGHNA and CDR2 as YNFKEQ. The sample comprised blood T cells: a sorted CD56 or NKG2C T cell subset, CD4+ or CD8+ T cells, or bulk PBMC T cells (not recorded which). The chain combines TRBV4-2 with TRBJ2-7; the D call from TCRdb, TRBD2, cannot be confirmed without DNA. The sequence was collected from a woman aged 18 to 69 in good health. CDR3: CASSQEWRAYEQYF.